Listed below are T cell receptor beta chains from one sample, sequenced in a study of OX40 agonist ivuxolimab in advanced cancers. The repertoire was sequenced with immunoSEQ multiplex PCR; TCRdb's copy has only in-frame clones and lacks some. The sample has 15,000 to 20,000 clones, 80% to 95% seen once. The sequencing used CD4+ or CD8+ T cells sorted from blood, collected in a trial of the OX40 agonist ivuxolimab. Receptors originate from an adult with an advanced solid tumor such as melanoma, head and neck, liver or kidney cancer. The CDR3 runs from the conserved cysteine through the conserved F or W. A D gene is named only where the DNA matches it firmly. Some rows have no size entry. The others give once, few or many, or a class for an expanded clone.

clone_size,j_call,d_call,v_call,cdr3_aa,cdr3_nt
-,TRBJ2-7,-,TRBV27,CASRPSSSPIIQYF,TGTGCCAGCCGCCCCTCGTCGAGTCCTATTATCCAGTACTTC
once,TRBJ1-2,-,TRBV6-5,CASRGAYYGYTF,TGTGCCAGCAGGGGGGCCTACTATGGCTACACCTTC
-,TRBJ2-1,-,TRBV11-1,CASSLYDGYNEQFF,TGTGCCAGCAGCTTATATGACGGCTACAATGAGCAGTTCTTC
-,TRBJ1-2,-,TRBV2,CASSEPTGRYGYTF,TGTGCCAGCAGTGAACCCACCGGCCGGTATGGCTACACCTTC
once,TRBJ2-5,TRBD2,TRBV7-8,CASSLSRLASQETQYF,TGTGCCAGCAGCCTCTCCAGACTAGCTAGTCAAGAGACCCAGTACTTC
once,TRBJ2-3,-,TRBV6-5,CASSSPGWGVTDTQYF,TGTGCCAGCAGTTCCCCCGGCTGGGGGGTCACAGATACGCAGTATTTT
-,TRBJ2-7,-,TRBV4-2,CASSQETDYEQYF,TGTGCCAGCAGCCAAGAAACTGACTACGAGCAGTACTTC
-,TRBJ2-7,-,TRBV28,CASSANYEQYF,TGTGCCAGCAGTGCGAACTACGAGCAGTACTTC
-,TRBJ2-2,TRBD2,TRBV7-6,CASSPVTSGGRNTGELFF,TGTGCCAGCAGCCCTGTGACTAGCGGGGGGAGGAACACCGGGGAGCTGTTTTTT
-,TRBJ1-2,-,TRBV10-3,CAISESASGRPDYGYTF,TGTGCCATCAGTGAGTCGGCGTCGGGCAGGCCTGACTATGGCTACACCTTC
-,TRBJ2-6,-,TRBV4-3,CASSLRSGSPGANVLTF,TGCGCCAGCAGCCTCCGATCGGGCAGCCCGGGGGCCAACGTCCTGACTTTC
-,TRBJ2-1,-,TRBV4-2,CASSQPTMAGDSAPAGRGSNEQFF,-
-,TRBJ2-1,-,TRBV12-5,CASGLFGTNEQFF,TGTGCTAGTGGTTTGTTTGGAACCAATGAGCAGTTCTTC
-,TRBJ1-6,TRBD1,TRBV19,CASSGTGNSPLHF,TGTGCCAGCTCCGGGACAGGGAATTCACCCCTCCACTTT
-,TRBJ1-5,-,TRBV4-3,CASSQEIGSNQPQHF,TGCGCCAGCAGCCAAGAAATAGGAAGCAATCAGCCCCAGCATTTT
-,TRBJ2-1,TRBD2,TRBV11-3,CASSLEGTSGGYNEQFF,TGTGCCAGCAGCTTAGAGGGGACTAGCGGGGGGTACAATGAGCAGTTCTTC
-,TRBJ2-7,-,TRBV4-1,CASSQAGSYEQYF,TGCGCCAGCAGCCAAGCAGGCTCCTACGAGCAGTACTTC
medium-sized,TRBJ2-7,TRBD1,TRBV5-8,CASSAGQGVSEQYF,TGTGCCAGCAGCGCCGGACAGGGGGTGAGCGAGCAGTACTTC
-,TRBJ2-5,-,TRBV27,CASSSLGGAYQETQYF,TGTGCCAGCAGTTCCCTCGGCGGGGCTTACCAAGAGACCCAGTACTTC
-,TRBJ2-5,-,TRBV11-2,CASSLTPGPIQETQYF,TGTGCCAGCAGCTTAACCCCGGGGCCCATTCAAGAGACCCAGTACTTC
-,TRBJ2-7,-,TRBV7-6,CASSYRTSGAGYEQYF,TGTGCCAGCAGCTACCGGACCTCCGGGGCCGGCTACGAGCAGTACTTC
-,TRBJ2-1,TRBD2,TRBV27,CASSSIPSGDEQFF,TGTGCCAGCAGTAGTATTCCTAGCGGGGATGAGCAGTTCTTC
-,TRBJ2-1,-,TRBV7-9,CASSFTLGANEQFF,TGTGCCAGCAGCTTTACGTTAGGGGCCAATGAGCAGTTCTTC
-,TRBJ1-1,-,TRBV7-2,CASSLELLGGPEAFF,TGTGCCAGCAGCTTAGAACTACTTGGGGGACCTGAAGCTTTCTTT
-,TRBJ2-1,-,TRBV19,CASSIDWTSTSSYNEQFF,TGTGCCAGTAGTATAGATTGGACTTCCACGAGCTCCTACAATGAGCAGTTCTTC
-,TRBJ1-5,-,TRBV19,CASSSGGWPSSNQPQHF,TGTGCCAGTAGTTCGGGTGGATGGCCAAGTAGCAATCAGCCCCAGCATTTT
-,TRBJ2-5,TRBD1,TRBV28,CASSLGQGVRQETQYF,TGTGCCAGCAGTTTGGGACAGGGAGTACGGCAAGAGACCCAGTACTTC
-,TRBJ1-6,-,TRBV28,CASSLPGATLHF,TGTGCCAGCAGTTTGCCAGGAGCCACCCTCCACTTT
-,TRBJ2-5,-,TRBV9,CASSGLPPEGEVGETQYF,TGTGCCAGCAGCGGCTTACCCCCCGAGGGCGAGGTGGGGGAGACCCAGTACTTC
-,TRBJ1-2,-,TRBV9,CASSGDYGYTF,TGTGCCAGCAGCGGCGACTATGGCTACACCTTC
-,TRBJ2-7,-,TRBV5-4,CASSPPGSYEQYF,TGTGCCAGCAGCCCACCGGGCTCCTACGAGCAGTACTTC
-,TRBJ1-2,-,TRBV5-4,CASSLVSGDGYTF,TGTGCCAGCAGCTTGGTGTCAGGCGACGGCTACACCTTC
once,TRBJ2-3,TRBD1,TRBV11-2,CASSLITGGLTDTQYF,TGTGCCAGCAGCTTAATTACAGGGGGTTTGACAGATACGCAGTATTTT
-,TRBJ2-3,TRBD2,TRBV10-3,CAISDYRLAGVTDTQYF,TGTGCCATCAGTGACTACCGACTAGCGGGGGTCACAGATACGCAGTATTTT
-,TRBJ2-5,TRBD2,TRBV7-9,CASSLSGVQETQYF,TGTGCCAGCAGCTTAAGCGGGGTACAAGAGACCCAGTACTTC
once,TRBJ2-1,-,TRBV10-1,CASSGAPYNEQFF,TGCGCCAGCAGTGGGGCCCCCTACAATGAGCAGTTCTTC
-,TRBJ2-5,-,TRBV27,CASSPLPSTQETQYF,TGTGCCAGCAGTCCCCTCCCGTCGACTCAAGAGACCCAGTACTTC
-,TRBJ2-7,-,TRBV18,CASSPGGLGEQYF,TGTGCCAGCTCACCGGGTGGCCTGGGGGAGCAGTACTTC
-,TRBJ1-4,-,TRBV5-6,CASSLAGEEKLFF,TGTGCCAGCAGCTTGGCCGGAGAAGAAAAACTGTTTTTT
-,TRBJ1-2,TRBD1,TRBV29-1,CSVEAGGNGYTF,TGCAGCGTTGAGGCAGGGGGCAATGGCTACACCTTC
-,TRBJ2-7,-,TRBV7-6,CASSLSTGYEQYF,TGTGCCAGCAGCTTATCTACAGGCTACGAGCAGTACTTC
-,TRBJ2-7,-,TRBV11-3,CASSLDPRGREQYF,TGTGCCAGCAGCTTAGATCCCAGGGGTCGCGAGCAGTACTTC
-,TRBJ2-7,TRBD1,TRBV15,CATSARQGFGEQYF,TGTGCCACCAGCGCAAGACAGGGGTTCGGCGAGCAGTACTTC
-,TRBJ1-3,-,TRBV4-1,CASSQDSVLSGNTIYF,TGCGCCAGCAGCCAAGATAGCGTGCTCTCTGGAAACACCATATATTTT
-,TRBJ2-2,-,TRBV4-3,CASSQSSDGGELFF,TGCGCCAGCAGCCAGTCTAGCGACGGCGGGGAGCTGTTTTTT
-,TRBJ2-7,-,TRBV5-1,CASSLASTYEQYF,TGCGCCAGCAGCTTGGCTAGCACCTACGAGCAGTACTTC
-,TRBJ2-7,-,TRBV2,CASSEAYEQYF,TGTGCCAGCAGTGAGGCGTACGAGCAGTACTTC
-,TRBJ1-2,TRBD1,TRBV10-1,CASRGGQLNYGYTF,TGCGCCAGCAGGGGGGGACAGTTAAACTATGGCTACACCTTC
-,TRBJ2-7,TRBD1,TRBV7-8,CASSLRGTAISYEQYF,TGTGCCAGCAGCTTACGTGGGACAGCTATATCCTACGAGCAGTACTTC